This T cell receptor (beta chain) was retrieved from a study of blood T cell repertoires in COVID-19 (dated by TCRdb to 2018 to 2021). Notes on the research overall: The collaborator samples originated in the United States, Italy and Spain and spanned the acute and convalescent phases of COVID-19. Nearly every sample came with metadata listing a de-identified subject ID, COVID-19 status, age in years and sex. Subjects who had been exposed to COVID-19, were actively infected with it, or had recovered from it provided the deeply sampled blood TCRbeta repertoires that made up the dataset. The repertoires were released in a freely available public database meant as a resource for research on the immune response to SARS-CoV-2. The samples were drawn from the first 160 participants of the ongoing ImmuneRACE study and from more than 1,000 subjects provided by 6 global collaborators. The material from the prospective study consisted of cDNA or gDNA derived from T cells, B-cell-depleted T cells, or PBMCs. HLA class I and class II types, where available, came from metadata supplied by the sample provider rather than from assay-based typing.

The germline V gene gives CDR1 as MDHEN and CDR2 as SYDVKM. The cysteine opens and the phenylalanine closes a CDR3 of 14 amino acids. The entry retains the CDR3 DNA only, 42 bases that are in frame from base 1. Germline trimming: 9 bases from V, 4 bases from J; junction bases outside gene matches: 7. Points the paper makes about the study in general: Clinical and demographic metadata were provided uncurated, with the amount varying by source and participant.

TCRbeta CDR3 regions were amplified from genomic DNA by means of the immunoSEQ Assay, a bias-controlled multiplex PCR. The study's own analysis went as follows. The number of nucleated cells in each sample was estimated from the amplification of reference gene primers within the assay. To quantify the absolute abundance of each unique TCRbeta CDR3 rearrangement, sequence reads were collapsed and filtered. For each sample, productive Simpson clonality was calculated by taking the square root of Simpson's diversity index across productive rearrangements. Not all clones reach the TCRdb copy of this immuneACCESS table, which keeps in-frame sequences only. Checked studies attribute under half of the gap to unresolved V genes and leave the rest unexplained. D and trimming were read from the DNA, whereas the V and J calls and clone size are those reported in that table. The sample data list approximately 300,000 clones, and more than 75% of these were observed just once. Together, the top ten hold about 5.2% of the sample.

Enrolling through a virtual design, the prospective study's participants ranged in age from roughly 18 to 90 years and lived across 24 United States geographic areas. In the prospective study, cohorts were assigned on the basis of participant-reported clinical history obtained from a screening survey and a study questionnaire. Recovered participants in ImmuneRACE Cohort 3 were defined by two consecutive negative NP/OP PCR tests, clearance by a healthcare professional, or resolution of symptoms. Mobile phlebotomists in the prospective study collected whole blood, serum and a nasopharyngeal or oropharyngeal swab from every participant. Prospective study participants could optionally give additional blood draws and questionnaires over a roughly two-month period. Before DNA extraction, blood samples from the prospective study were shipped at room temperature or frozen. This clone is a singleton in its sample. The antigen it binds to is not known. Qualities for individual bases were not recorded, and no much larger clone is one base off.

The source is a woman younger than 45 who had recovered from COVID-19. Input material: PBMCs or T cells enriched from blood (not recorded which). The V and J genes are TRBV28 and TRBJ1-3, with 9 bases in between that match TRBD1. The DNA sequence is as follows: TGTGCCAGTGTAAACAGGGGGCTGGGAAACACCATATATTTT. Protein translation: CASVNRGLGNTIYF.